These T cell receptor beta chains were read from a single sample in a study of response to subunit inactivated influenza vaccine. TCRdb re-called the RT-PCR reads with MiXCR, one entry per CDR3 protein. The sample includes roughly 500,000 distinct CDR3 sequences, approximately 17% seen only once; the top ten take over 2.5%. Sequenced material: CD4+ T cells sorted from PBMCs, taken around 25 months after vaccination. The receptors were gathered from a man aged 45 to 70 who received an inactivated influenza vaccine. Both conserved end residues are part of each CDR3. The order of the fields is CDR3 protein, CDR3 DNA, D gene, clone size, V gene, J gene. D genes are given only for firm matches. The size entry is marked missing in some rows and otherwise reads once, few, many or a size class.

CDR3 protein: CASSARGSDGYGYTF
CDR3 DNA: TGTGCCAGCAGCGCGAGGGGGTCGGACGGCTATGGCTACACCTTC
D gene: -
clone size: few
V gene: TRBV9
J gene: TRBJ1-2

CDR3 protein: CSVGASGRQYF
CDR3 DNA: TGCAGCGTTGGGGCGTCTGGTCGGCAGTACTTC
D gene: -
clone size: few
V gene: TRBV29-1
J gene: TRBJ2-7

CDR3 protein: CSALVDTDEAFF
CDR3 DNA: TGCAGTGCCCTGGTCGACACGGACGAAGCTTTCTTT
D gene: -
clone size: -
V gene: TRBV20-1
J gene: TRBJ1-1

CDR3 protein: CASSSTSLGTDTQYF
CDR3 DNA: TGTGCCAGCAGCTCGACTAGCCTGGGCACAGATACGCAGTATTTT
D gene: TRBD2
clone size: -
V gene: TRBV7-3
J gene: TRBJ2-3

CDR3 protein: CASSYGPRGLWADTQYF
CDR3 DNA: TGTGCCAGCAGTTATGGGCCCAGGGGGCTTTGGGCAGATACGCAGTATTTT
D gene: TRBD1
clone size: few
V gene: TRBV6-5
J gene: TRBJ2-3

CDR3 protein: CASSFISDEQFF
CDR3 DNA: TGTGCCAGCTCATTCATTTCCGATGAGCAGTTCTTC
D gene: -
clone size: -
V gene: TRBV18
J gene: TRBJ2-1

CDR3 protein: CASSFRGVAKNIQYF
CDR3 DNA: TGTGCCAGCAGCTTTCGGGGAGTAGCCAAAAACATTCAGTACTTC
D gene: -
clone size: many
V gene: TRBV11-2
J gene: TRBJ2-4

CDR3 protein: CASSQGQGTGTYEQYF
CDR3 DNA: TGCGCCAGCAGCCAAGGTCAGGGGACAGGGACCTACGAGCAGTACTTC
D gene: TRBD1
clone size: -
V gene: TRBV4-3
J gene: TRBJ2-7

CDR3 protein: CASSRAGETDNEQFF
CDR3 DNA: TGCGCCAGCAGCAGGGCGGGGGAGACGGACAATGAGCAGTTCTTC
D gene: TRBD2
clone size: few
V gene: TRBV5-1
J gene: TRBJ2-1

CDR3 protein: CASSLGSYSPLHF
CDR3 DNA: TGTGCCAGCAGCTTAGGATCATATTCACCCCTCCACTTT
D gene: -
clone size: -
V gene: TRBV11-2
J gene: TRBJ1-6

CDR3 protein: CAISDPGKPLETQYF
CDR3 DNA: TGTGCCATCAGTGACCCAGGGAAACCTTTGGAGACCCAGTACTTC
D gene: -
clone size: -
V gene: TRBV10-3
J gene: TRBJ2-5

CDR3 protein: CASSLMRTNYEQYF
CDR3 DNA: TGTGCCAGCAGCTTAATGAGGACCAACTACGAGCAGTACTTC
D gene: -
clone size: many
V gene: TRBV11-2
J gene: TRBJ2-7

CDR3 protein: CTGLAAPRFIDTQYF
CDR3 DNA: TGCACCGGACTAGCGGCGCCCCGTTTCATAGATACGCAGTATTTT
D gene: TRBD2
clone size: -
V gene: TRBV20-1
J gene: TRBJ2-3

CDR3 protein: CASSQDAGQGDYGYTF
CDR3 DNA: TGCGCCAGCAGCCAAGACGCAGGACAGGGAGACTATGGCTACACCTTC
D gene: TRBD1
clone size: few
V gene: TRBV4-3
J gene: TRBJ1-2

CDR3 protein: CASTRDKETQYF
CDR3 DNA: TGTGCCAGCACCCGGGACAAAGAGACCCAGTACTTC
D gene: -
clone size: -
V gene: TRBV2
J gene: TRBJ2-5

CDR3 protein: CASSWNRVNTGELFF
CDR3 DNA: TGTGCCAGCAGTTGGAACAGAGTGAACACCGGGGAGCTGTTTTTT
D gene: -
clone size: -
V gene: TRBV12-3/TRBV12-4
J gene: TRBJ2-2

CDR3 protein: CASSEIDRSYNEQFF
CDR3 DNA: TGCGCCAGCAGTGAGATAGACCGCTCCTACAATGAGCAGTTCTTC
D gene: -
clone size: few
V gene: TRBV5-1
J gene: TRBJ2-1

CDR3 protein: CASNPGPRGEQYF
CDR3 DNA: TGTGCCAGCAACCCCGGGCCGAGAGGCGAGCAGTACTTC
D gene: -
clone size: -
V gene: TRBV12-3/TRBV12-4
J gene: TRBJ2-7

CDR3 protein: CASRTGRYDYGYTF
CDR3 DNA: TGTGCCAGCAGGACAGGGAGATATGACTATGGCTACACCTTC
D gene: TRBD1
clone size: -
V gene: TRBV6-1
J gene: TRBJ1-2

CDR3 protein: CASSSRKLAGPISTQYF
CDR3 DNA: TGTGCCAGCAGCTCCAGGAAACTAGCGGGCCCCATCAGTACGCAGTATTTT
D gene: TRBD2
clone size: few
V gene: TRBV7-2
J gene: TRBJ2-3

CDR3 protein: CASSELAGGMNNEQFF
CDR3 DNA: TGTGCCAGCAGTGAACTAGCGGGAGGCATGAACAATGAGCAGTTCTTC
D gene: TRBD2
clone size: many
V gene: TRBV25-1
J gene: TRBJ2-1

CDR3 protein: CASGSGSGVVEQYF
CDR3 DNA: TGTGCCAGCGGCTCCGGGTCGGGAGTTGTCGAGCAGTACTTC
D gene: -
clone size: -
V gene: TRBV5-6
J gene: TRBJ2-7

CDR3 protein: CAAIQQGGSPLHF
CDR3 DNA: TGTGCCGCAATCCAACAGGGAGGATCACCCCTCCACTTT
D gene: -
clone size: few
V gene: TRBV28
J gene: TRBJ1-6

CDR3 protein: CASSYFYGSYEQYF
CDR3 DNA: TGTGCCAGCAGTTATTTTTACGGGTCCTACGAGCAGTACTTC
D gene: -
clone size: -
V gene: TRBV6-2/TRBV6-3
J gene: TRBJ2-7

CDR3 protein: CASSLEGQGDRYTF
CDR3 DNA: TGCGCCAGCAGCTTGGAGGGGCAGGGGGACCGCTACACCTTC
D gene: TRBD1
clone size: -
V gene: TRBV5-1
J gene: TRBJ1-2

CDR3 protein: CATSREGGPYEQYF
CDR3 DNA: TGTGCCACCAGCAGAGAGGGGGGGCCCTACGAGCAGTACTTC
D gene: -
clone size: few
V gene: TRBV15
J gene: TRBJ2-7

CDR3 protein: CSAYPRLAGGEDTQYF
CDR3 DNA: TGCAGTGCTTACCCACGACTAGCGGGGGGAGAAGATACGCAGTATTTT
D gene: TRBD2
clone size: -
V gene: TRBV20-1
J gene: TRBJ2-3

CDR3 protein: CAIIEPGHDGYTF
CDR3 DNA: TGTGCCATCATCGAACCGGGACATGATGGCTACACCTTC
D gene: -
clone size: -
V gene: TRBV10-3
J gene: TRBJ1-2

CDR3 protein: CAISESRTSGSSGETQYF
CDR3 DNA: TGTGCCATCAGTGAGTCGAGGACTAGCGGGAGTAGTGGAGAGACCCAGTACTTC
D gene: TRBD2
clone size: -
V gene: TRBV10-3
J gene: TRBJ2-5

CDR3 protein: CSARRTSGKDTQYF
CDR3 DNA: TGCAGTGCTAGACGGACTAGCGGGAAAGATACGCAGTATTTT
D gene: TRBD2
clone size: -
V gene: TRBV20-1
J gene: TRBJ2-3

CDR3 protein: CASTPSLTTNEQFF
CDR3 DNA: TGTGCCAGCACCCCTAGTCTGACTACCAACGAGCAGTTCTTC
D gene: -
clone size: few
V gene: TRBV9
J gene: TRBJ2-1

CDR3 protein: CASSLEGVKRETQYF
CDR3 DNA: TGTGCCAGCAGCTTGGAGGGGGTGAAAAGGGAGACCCAGTACTTC
D gene: -
clone size: -
V gene: TRBV5-6
J gene: TRBJ2-5

CDR3 protein: CAGGVTNTGELFF
CDR3 DNA: TGTGCAGGAGGGGTAACGAACACCGGGGAGCTGTTTTTT
D gene: -
clone size: few
V gene: TRBV2
J gene: TRBJ2-2

CDR3 protein: CASSYRPTSGRGFEQFF
CDR3 DNA: TGTGCCAGCAGTTACCGACCGACTAGCGGGAGAGGTTTTGAGCAGTTCTTC
D gene: TRBD2
clone size: few
V gene: TRBV6-2/TRBV6-3
J gene: TRBJ2-1

CDR3 protein: CAWSDGQLSIQPQHF
CDR3 DNA: TGTGCCTGGAGTGATGGACAGTTAAGTATTCAGCCCCAGCATTTT
D gene: -
clone size: -
V gene: TRBV30
J gene: TRBJ1-5

CDR3 protein: CRGSQGTEAFF
CDR3 DNA: TGCAGAGGTTCGCAGGGAACTGAAGCTTTCTTT
D gene: -
clone size: few
V gene: TRBV20-1
J gene: TRBJ1-1

CDR3 protein: CASSLSKRGTDTQYF
CDR3 DNA: TGTGCCAGCAGTTTATCAAAACGGGGGACAGATACGCAGTATTTT
D gene: -
clone size: -
V gene: TRBV28
J gene: TRBJ2-3

CDR3 protein: CASSQGPGYGYTF
CDR3 DNA: TGTGCCAGCAGCCAGGGGCCGGGGTATGGCTACACCTTC
D gene: -
clone size: few
V gene: TRBV4-2
J gene: TRBJ1-2

CDR3 protein: CASSPITRSLTDTQYF
CDR3 DNA: TGTGCCAGCAGTCCTATTACTAGGAGTCTCACAGATACGCAGTATTTT
D gene: -
clone size: many
V gene: TRBV2
J gene: TRBJ2-3

CDR3 protein: CASSPNKGPKLFF
CDR3 DNA: TGTGCCAGCAGCCCAAATAAAGGGCCTAAACTGTTTTTT
D gene: -
clone size: -
V gene: TRBV7-2
J gene: TRBJ1-4

CDR3 protein: CASSESLGEQFF
CDR3 DNA: TGTGCCAGCAGTGAGTCCTTAGGTGAGCAGTTCTTC
D gene: -
clone size: -
V gene: TRBV25-1
J gene: TRBJ2-1

CDR3 protein: CASSRDYGGEQYF
CDR3 DNA: TGTGCCAGCAGCCGGGACTATGGCGGAGAGCAGTACTTC
D gene: TRBD2
clone size: few
V gene: TRBV7-9
J gene: TRBJ2-7

CDR3 protein: CSNQPQHF
CDR3 DNA: TGTAGCAATCAGCCCCAGCATTTT
D gene: -
clone size: -
V gene: TRBV15
J gene: TRBJ1-5

CDR3 protein: CASSQDGTGFQETQYF
CDR3 DNA: TGCGCCAGCAGCCAAGACGGGACAGGGTTCCAAGAGACCCAGTACTTC
D gene: TRBD1
clone size: -
V gene: TRBV4-3
J gene: TRBJ2-5

CDR3 protein: CASREAETNTGELFF
CDR3 DNA: TGTGCCAGCAGGGAAGCGGAAACGAACACCGGGGAGCTGTTTTTT
D gene: -
clone size: few
V gene: TRBV12-3/TRBV12-4
J gene: TRBJ2-2

CDR3 protein: CASSLHRASGRATYEQYF
CDR3 DNA: TGTGCCAGCAGCCTCCACCGGGCTAGCGGGAGGGCCACCTACGAGCAGTACTTC
D gene: TRBD2
clone size: -
V gene: TRBV3-1
J gene: TRBJ2-7